The 10 T cell receptor beta chains presented below share a single source sample, sequenced in a study of beta chain features in type 1 diabetes. What these receptors recognize is not known. Expressed TCRB transcripts were sequenced because the entire RNA isolate underwent reverse transcription. Produced via immunoSEQ multiplex PCR; TCRdb's table is partial and in-frame only. In the table there are around 140,000 clones, around 13% of which are singletons. Points from the study as a whole: Among all four CD4+ subsets, Type 1 diabetes patients had TCRB CDR3s that were moderately but significantly shorter.

Sequenced: central memory CD4+ T cells from blood. The receptor set was obtained from a man in his late teens or twenties with type 1 diabetes.

This clone was observed a handful of times. The chain employs TRBV19 and TRBJ2-5, with D unresolved. The J call may be wrong; the DNA end is better matched by TRBJ2-7. Germline-derived CDR1 and CDR2 are LNHDA and SQIVND (reference sequence). The CDR3 spans 13 residues. The CDR3 sequence is CASSKAASYEQYF. DNA of the CDR3: TGTGCCAGTAGTAAGGCTGCTTCCTACGAGCAGTACTTC.

V and J are TRBV7-2 and TRBJ2-7, with D hard to call. V lost 2 bases, J lost 7 bases, and 3 bases lay in between. The length of the CDR3 is 10 residues. Germline-derived CDR1 and CDR2 are SGHTA and FQGNSA. The CDR3, as DNA: TGTGCCAGCAGCTTAAGGGAGCAGTACTTC. Its translation: CASSLREQYF. Looking up the rest from reference TRBV7-2 and TRBJ2-7 gives the full variable domain: GAGVSQSPSNKVTEKGKDVELRCDPISGHTALYWYRQSLGQGLEFLIYFQGNSAPDKSGLPSDRFSAERTGGSVSTLTIQRTQQEDSAVYLCASSLREQYFGPGTRLTVT.

This clone was counted between two and nine times. CDR3 residues: CASRAGQTGNENTIYF. The CDR3 region has the DNA TGTGCCAGCAGGGCCGGACAGACAGGGAATGAGAACACCATATATTTT. The V call is TRBV2, the J call TRBJ1-3; 7 nucleotides align to TRBD1. Trimming took 6 bases from V and 7 from J; bases not matched to a gene: 15. CDR3 length: 16 amino acids. Germline-derived CDR1 and CDR2 are SNHLY and FYNNEI.

This clone occurred a few times. This chain links TRBV6-6 with TRBJ2-7; 7 bases match TRBD1. J lost 1 base, V lost 5 bases, and 5 bases had no gene match. This CDR3 comprises 14 residues. Germline lookup yields CDR1 MNHNY and CDR2 SVGAGI (reference sequence). The CDR3 DNA reads as TGTGCCAGCAGTACTCCGGGACAGTCCTACGAGCAGTACTTC. Its translation is CASSTPGQSYEQYF.

Only a few counts were recorded for this clone. The V gene is TRBV11-2, the J gene TRBJ2-5, with 7 nucleotides matching TRBD1. Germline CDR1 SGHAT, CDR2 FQNNGV. The length of the CDR3 is 14 residues. V trimming: 7 bases; J trimming: 1 base; junction bases outside the gene matches: 6. The CDR3 DNA reads TGTGCCAGCATGCTCGGGACAGCCCAAGAGACCCAGTACTTC. Encoded protein: CASMLGTAQETQYF.

In this sample, this clone turned up many times. V is TRBV7-9 and J is TRBJ2-5, with unresolved D. Trimming shortened V by 5 bases and J by 9 bases, and 7 bases separated the two germline ends. There are 10 residues in the CDR3. The germline V gene encodes CDR1 SEHNR and CDR2 FQNEAQ (reference sequence). Here the CDR3 DNA reads TGTGCCAGCAGCAACGAGGCCCAGTACTTC. The encoded protein is CASSNEAQYF. The full variable domain, its missing parts supplied by reference TRBV7-9 and TRBJ2-5, is DTGVSQNPRHKITKRGQNVTFRCDPISEHNRLYWYRQTLGQGPEFLTYFQNEAQLEKSRLLSDRFSAERPKGSFSTLEIQRTEQGDSAMYLCASSNEAQYFGPGTRLLVL.

This clone has just a few counts. The V gene is TRBV21-1, the J gene TRBJ1-2; TRBD1 reflects the table's D call only, with no check against the DNA. TRBV21-1 is a pseudogene segment. The CDR3 length is 14 residues. DNA for the CDR3: TGTGCCAGCGGGGGACAGGGCGATTCGAGTGGCTACACCTTC. Protein product: CASGGQGDSSGYTF.

The chain joins TRBV28 to TRBJ1-1; D remains unclear. CDR1 and CDR2 (germline): MDHEN, SYDVKM. Between the trimmed V and J ends, which lost 6 bases and 5 bases, there was a span of 13 bases. The CDR3 is made up of 13 amino acids. In DNA, the CDR3 is TGTGCCAGCAGACCGCCCGTGGGGACTGAAGCTTTCTTT. Encoded protein: CASRPPVGTEAFF.

The chain links TRBV29-1 to TRBJ2-7, with 7 bases fitting TRBD1. Germline V lookup: CDR1 SQVTM, CDR2 ANQGSEA. The CDR3 contains 12 residues. V dropped 7 bases and J dropped 3; count of bases not matched to a gene: 6. The CDR3 DNA sequence: TGCAGCGGCCGGACAGGAAACTACGAGCAGTACTTC. Residues: CSGRTGNYEQYF.

This clone showed up just a few times. The rearrangement uses TRBV7-3 and TRBJ1-1, with D perhaps TRBD1 (5 bases). Germline loops: CDR1 SGHTA, CDR2 FQGTGA. Trimming shortened V by 3 bases and J by 3 bases, and 11 bases separated the two germline ends. CDR3 size: 14 residues. This chain's CDR3 is CASSLDGDYTEAFF. The CDR3 region has the DNA TGTGCCAGCAGCTTGGACGGGGACTACACTGAAGCTTTCTTT.